The clone carrying this T cell receptor (beta chain) is labeled as medium-sized. In the library, each TCR cDNA molecule bore its own unique molecular identifier. TCRdb itself ran the 5' RACE reads through MiXCR, one entry per CDR3 protein. The repertoire holds about 2,800 distinct CDR3 sequences, with over 6.5% as singletons. The data are from a study of spatial heterogeneity in lung cancer. V gave up 6 bases and J gave up 8 bases, with 14 bases separating them. The germline gives CDR1 SNHLY, CDR2 FYNNEI. This CDR3 has 13 amino acids. Indicated time point: sample taken at primary tumor resection. Sequencing of whole RNA from tumor, nontumor lung or frozen PBMC involved no sorting.

The V call is TRBV2, the J call TRBJ2-4, with D possibly being TRBD1 (5 bases). The receptor's source is a female donor with early-stage non-small cell lung cancer. The sequences come from normal lung tissue next to the tumor, collected at surgery. CDR3 sequence: CASRGPWIDIQYF. The DNA of the CDR3 is TGTGCCAGCAGGGGGCCGTGGATAGACATTCAGTACTTC.